This T cell receptor (beta chain) derives from a study of blood T cell repertoires in COVID-19. Study in general: PBMCs, B-cell-depleted T cells, or T cells were the source of the cDNA or gDNA that made up the material.

The length of the CDR3 is 14 residues. Losses at the gene ends were 4 bases for V and 10 bases for J; bases not matched to a gene: 6. Germline CDR1 reads LGHDT; CDR2 reads YNNKEL (reference sequence). Authors' data handling: Nucleated cell counts were estimated from reference gene primer amplification. Some clones are missing from TCRdb's copy, which holds only in-frame ones; the method was immunoSEQ multiplex PCR. V, J and clone size are taken as reported in that table, and D and trimming were inferred from the DNA itself. The table records approximately 150,000 clones, roughly four fifths of them present only once. Participants, about 18 to 95 years old, spanned more than 20 US areas. Participants had their cohort set by participant-reported clinical history.

The clonotype was recovered from a man aged 35-49 years with acute COVID-19. Sequenced input: PBMCs or T cells enriched from blood (not recorded which). This chain connects TRBV3-1 (or the pseudogene TRBV3-2) to TRBJ2-1; TRBD2 agrees at 11 bases. CDR3 in DNA: TGTGCCAGCAGCCCACTAGCGGGAGTCGCGGAGCAGTTCTTC. It translates to CASSPLAGVAEQFF.